This TCR beta chain was documented in a study of cytomegalovirus exposure and HLA in healthy donors (dated by TCRdb to about 2017). With respect to the entire study: An earlier analysis of more than 550 of the donors reported about 280 Gb of sequence data and approximately 120 million unique TCR beta sequences obtained from about 179 million T cells. Roughly 310 gigabases of sequencing data and tens of millions of unique TCR sequences were included in an early release covering 550 to 800 HLA-typed donors. Of the 300 to 400 genotyped donors, approximately 82% fell in the genetic ancestry cluster associated with self-reported Caucasian donors. The study aimed to test whether signatures of past pathogen exposure could be identified by cataloging public T cell receptors. Using immunosequencing, the study profiled T cell repertoires from approximately 700 subjects and related those repertoires to cytomegalovirus serostatus. A separate validation cohort of approximately 120 different subjects was used in addition to the roughly 700-subject first cohort. To predict cytomegalovirus infection status, the study combined high-throughput TCR immunosequencing, statistical association of individual TCRs with disease status, and machine learning. To study patterns of TCR occurrence, a later analysis re-analyzed previously published TCR beta repertoires from just over 650 donors and added high-resolution HLA genotyping. Rather than using new phenotypic data, the later analysis identified candidate immune exposures from TCR beta sequences and from how often those sequences occurred across donors. To decide whether each TCR beta V gene segment behaved as functional or pseudogenic, an earlier analysis of over 500 of the donors relied on high-throughput TCR beta sequencing. Alongside the repertoire data, information on donor age, sex, ethnicity and CMV serostatus was compiled. A later genetic analysis used genome-wide SNP genotypes for about 60% of the 666 donors, treating that subset as a discovery cohort. All discovery cohort repertoires had been generated using a single sequencing platform. Both class I and class II loci were covered by HLA typing, at four-digit resolution. Typing coverage varied by locus: about 620-630 donors for A, B, C, DRB1 and DQB1; under 550 for DQA1; about 570 for DPA1; roughly 450 for DPB1. Roughly 5 DR-DQ haplotypes were handled as single units for association and clustering, since linkage in the cohort was strong. Across around 400 genotyped donors of the cohort, an average of about 250,000 unique TCR beta nucleotide sequences per donor were sequenced, and approximately 19% of those sequences were non-productive.

Broader findings and caveats from the paper: The authors suggested that the approach could potentially be extended to other disease states and immunological phenotypes. In both the original and validation cohorts, the classifier was reported to diagnose cytomegalovirus status with high specificity and sensitivity. Around 16 rarely observed V segments, including chromosome 9 orphons, were excluded from the earlier analysis of about 600 of the donors because counts were too low. Immune exposure information for the cohort was limited to CMV serostatus. A further reported finding was that TCR beta sequences accurately predicted the HLA-A and HLA-B alleles for most subjects in the first cohort. Broadly in line with IMGT annotations, most TCR beta V segments showed up in productive rearrangements about 87% or about 30% of the time in an earlier analysis of approximately 600 of the donors. Across donors, most TCR sequences were observed very rarely, whereas some public TCRs were present in many individuals. In a later analysis, HLA-associated TCR beta chains were found to be more clonally expanded and to have lower generation probabilities than equally common non-associated chains. A later genetic analysis associated a missense DCLRE1C variant with V-gene and J-gene trimming of TCR beta chains, and an independent cohort replicated the association. In a later analysis, around 15,000 TCR beta sequences were associated with specific HLA alleles at a false discovery rate of 0.05. According to a later genetic analysis, donors in an Asian-associated ancestry cluster had fewer N-insertions in productive TCRs than the approximately 630-donor mean. Because the 87-base-pair reads could not distinguish some IMGT-functional V segments, including TRBV6-2 and TRBV6-3, those segments were excluded. The presence/absence analyses assumed that sequencing depth was roughly uniform across donors, and that assumption may not be true. In a later analysis, the rate of TCR association differed among HLA loci, with DRB1 alleles having the most associated TCRs and HLA-C alleles having the fewest. According to a later analysis, parvovirus B19, influenza, CMV and Epstein-Barr virus appeared linked to several top co-occurrence clusters. Linkage disequilibrium might explain the correlated functional status among segregating V segments, but an unknown experimental factor could not be excluded. According to a later analysis, most CMV-associated TCR beta chains appeared to be HLA-restricted, and the HLA associations seemed to be driven largely by CMV exposure. Because HLA typing was missing for some donors at each locus, association tests included only the typed subset. In this cohort, only TCR beta chains were sequenced, and detectable features were limited by the absence of alpha or paired-chain data. A few of the identified cytomegalovirus-associated TCR beta chains were confirmed in vitro to be specific for cytomegalovirus antigens. The study listed 150 to 200 TCR beta chains as associated with cytomegalovirus. The sequencing pipeline was judged likely to have produced a cluster of highly shared sequence variants as a technical artifact. When HLA alleles, especially DR and DQ, strongly co-occurred, TCR associations were difficult to assign to individual alleles.

From V the trimming removes 7 bases and from J it removes 5 bases, while the gene matches leave 8 bases of the junction unaccounted for. According to the germline V gene, CDR1 reads SGHAT and CDR2 reads FQNNGV. There are 14 amino acids in the CDR3, from cysteine to phenylalanine inclusive. The read is trimmed to its CDR3 DNA, 42 bases read in frame from base 1. The protocol used for the library was the immunoSEQ multiplex PCR assay. A mixture of 60 forward primers for TCR Vbeta segments and 13 reverse primers for TCR Jbeta segments was used in the multiplex PCR. The CDR3 region of rearranged TCR beta genes was amplified from genomic DNA with a multiplex PCR assay. On the Illumina HiSeq System, the amplified TCR beta libraries were sequenced as 87-base-pair reads. The source study handled its data this way. A later analysis counted some 74 million unique TCR beta chains across the 550 to 750 repertoires, and some 11 million of these chains were shared by at least two donors. Raw reads were error-corrected and collapsed into unique sequences by a nearest-neighbor algorithm in which closely related sequences were merged to remove PCR and sequencing errors. To assign V, D and J gene segments, CDR3 sequences were aligned to IMGT reference sequences. For a sequence to be retained, a match of at least six nucleotides to both a V gene segment and a J gene segment was required. A rearrangement counted as productive if the CDR3 had no stop codons and remained in frame with V and J, and every other rearrangement counted as non-productive. CDR3 was defined according to IMGT convention as the region running from the second conserved V-encoded cysteine to the conserved J-encoded phenylalanine. In an earlier analysis of 500 to 650 of the donors, sequences lacking an unambiguous match to a single V gene segment were excluded. In an earlier analysis of approximately 590 of the donors, a V segment was called functional when productive rearrangements were above 56.7%, and segregating when the standard deviation between donors exceeded 5%. A statistical classification framework was developed to diagnose cytomegalovirus status using the catalog of TCR beta chain sequences. A later analysis assigned V and J genes by comparing TCR nucleotide sequences with IMGT/GENE-DB human TR gene sequences. A later analysis assigned CDR3 sequences and most-parsimonious VDJ recombination scenarios with the TCRdist pipeline. In a later analysis, each TCR beta chain was defined by its CDR3 amino acid sequence together with its V-gene family, and reads lacking a unique V-gene family were excluded. To address suspected cross-contamination and a sequencing artifact, a later analysis removed some 620 highly shared, low-generation-probability nucleotide sequences. In a later analysis, a clonal expansion index for each public chain was calculated from normalized within-repertoire ranks of inferred template counts. Generation probabilities in a later analysis came from a VDJ recombination model fitted to out-of-frame rearrangements, and those results were checked against IGoR. A later analysis scored TCR-TCR, TCR-HLA and TCR-CMV co-occurrence with hypergeometric tests, applying a repertoire-size bias correction to TCR pairs. False discovery rates were estimated in a later analysis by permuting HLA or CMV assignments 20 times. In a later analysis, co-occurring TCRs were grouped using DBSCAN, and TCRdist sequence similarity was added for clustering within HLA-allele-positive subsets. For co-occurrence clustering, repertoires with fewer than 30,000 or more than 120,000 public chains were excluded, along with about five repertoires with anomalous nucleotide sharing. The table comes from immuneACCESS by way of TCRdb, which keeps in-frame sequences with V and J called. Part of the clones is missing from these tables; in studies checked, under half for an unresolved V gene and the rest for unknown reasons. D and trimming come from the DNA, and the V and J calls and clone size come from that table. This sample lists about 190,000 clones; roughly four fifths were detected once. Together, the top ten hold approximately 2% of the sample.

The cohort was made up of around 720 healthy bone marrow donors. Cohort members were all nominally healthy when sampled, although unrecorded immune exposures were likely present. The donor was CMV seropositive and belonged to the group of 250 to 300 seropositive cohort members. Each donor provided a peripheral blood sample, and peripheral blood mononuclear cells were used for TCR beta sequencing. The Qiagen DNeasy Blood Extraction Kit was used to extract genomic DNA from the blood cell samples. With respect to this clone: The antigen this receptor binds is unknown. No base-level quality is on record; no much larger clone is a single base apart.

This clonotype was obtained from a woman between 18 and 29 years old in good health and CMV-seropositive. In this chain, TRBV11-2 is recombined with TRBJ2-1; TRBD2 aligns with 7 central bases. Material: PBMCs. The bases read TGTGCCAGCACCCGATGGACTAGTCACAATGAGCAGTTCTTC. Its translation reads: CASTRWTSHNEQFF.